The next 32 T cell receptor beta chains were all read from a single sample in a study of T cells in localized non-small cell lung cancer. Sequencing used immunoSEQ multiplex PCR; TCRdb keeps in-frame clones, though not all of them. The sample records about 59,000 clones, approximately 93% being singletons. The input for sequencing was peripheral blood, taken before any cancer treatment. The receptors stem from a man aged 35-75 years with stage I lung adenocarcinoma.

This chain uses TRBV7-9 with TRBJ2-1, with D unresolved. Trimming removed 5 bases from V and 8 bases from J, with 13 bases in between. CDR1 and CDR2 from the germline V gene are SEHNR and FQNEAQ (reference sequence). The CDR3 length is 13 residues. CDR3 region: CASSKEAFDEQFF. The CDR3 DNA reads TGTGCCAGCAGCAAAGAGGCTTTTGATGAGCAGTTCTTC.

This clone turned up a few times. V and J are TRBV30 and TRBJ1-2; 7 bases align to TRBD1. Germline CDR1 and CDR2: GTSNPN and SVGIG (reference sequence). Trimming took 2 bases from V and 4 from J; bases not matched to a gene: 10. CDR3 length: 15 amino acids. CDR3 coding DNA: TGTGCCTGGAGTTTGCAACGTGACAGGGTCTATGGCTACACCTTC. Amino acids: CAWSLQRDRVYGYTF.

V gene TRBV6-6 combines with J gene TRBJ2-3; TRBD2 agrees at 7 bases. CDR1 is MNHNY and CDR2 is SVGAGI in the germline V gene (reference sequence). This CDR3 has 14 residues. V lost 6 bases to trimming and J lost 0 bases; unmatched junction nucleotides: 3. This CDR3 reads CASSLAVSTDTQYF. The CDR3 DNA reads as TGTGCCAGCAGCCTAGCGGTTAGCACAGATACGCAGTATTTT.

The chain joins TRBV7-9 to TRBJ2-5, with 9 nucleotides matching TRBD2. Germline V CDR1 and CDR2: SEHNR, FQNEAQ (reference sequence). The CDR3 is 16 amino acids. The V segment lost 5 bases and the J segment 5 bases; nucleotides outside the gene matches: 12. CDR3 DNA: TGTGCCAGCAGCCAGTTAGCGGGAGAAGCTGGGGAGACCCAGTACTTC. This encodes CASSQLAGEAGETQYF.

This chain uses TRBV30 with TRBJ1-5; D unclear. Trimming pared 2 bases from V and 2 bases from J, leaving 4 bases between. The CDR3 spans 12 residues. Germline CDR1 GTSNPN, CDR2 SVGIG (reference sequence). The CDR3 region is CAWSLGNQPQHF. CDR3 sequence (DNA): TGTGCCTGGAGTCTGGGCAATCAGCCCCAGCATTTT.

V gene TRBV6-1 combines with J gene TRBJ1-5; D is unresolved. CDR3 length: 13 amino acids. V lost 3 bases to trimming and J lost 6 bases, with 9 bases between them. Germline loops: CDR1 MNHNS, CDR2 SASEGT. CDR3 in amino acids: CASSEGLGQPQHF. The CDR3 DNA is TGTGCCAGCAGTGAGGGCCTAGGTCAGCCCCAGCATTTT.

The gene calls are TRBV7-3 and TRBJ2-3, with 8 bases lining up with TRBD2. This CDR3 spans 15 amino acids. V was clipped by 3 bases and J by 3 bases; unmatched bases: 5. Looked up from germline, CDR1 is SGHTA and CDR2 is FQGTGA. The CDR3 loop is CASSFTSGLTDTQYF. The CDR3 bases are TGTGCCAGCAGCTTCACTAGCGGATTAACAGATACGCAGTATTTT.

V and J are TRBV11-3 and TRBJ2-3; no firm D call. This CDR3 has 12 residues. Looked up from germline, CDR1 is SGHNT and CDR2 is YENEEA. V was pared by 1 base and J by 5 bases, with 4 bases between. The CDR3 sequence is CASSLAGDTQYF. CDR3 nucleotide sequence: TGTGCCAGCAGCTTAGCCGGAGATACGCAGTATTTT. Full variable domain (remainder filled in from reference TRBV11-3 and TRBJ2-3): EAGVVQSPRYKIIEKKQPVAFWCNPISGHNTLYWYLQNLGQGPELLIRYENEEAVDDSQLPKDRFSAERLKGVDSTLKIQPAELGDSAVYLCASSLAGDTQYFGPGTRLTVL.

As DNA, the CDR3 is TGTGCCAGCAGTTCGCCGGACAGGGGGGCCTACGAGCAGTACTTC. Encoded protein: CASSSPDRGAYEQYF. The chain has TRBV6-6 and TRBJ2-7; 10 nucleotides align to TRBD1. Germline V gene sequence: CDR1 MNHNY, CDR2 SVGAGI (reference sequence). J gave up 2 bases and V 4 bases, and 5 bases lay outside the gene matches. This CDR3 contains 15 residues.

With respect to this clone: This specimen includes other DNA sequences encoding the same CDR3. The rearrangement links TRBV30 to TRBJ2-1; no clear D. Trimming cost V 1 base and J 4 bases, with 5 bases left between them. Germline V lookup: CDR1 GTSNPN, CDR2 SVGIG (reference sequence). The CDR3 covers 12 residues. CDR3 protein: CAWSGGYNEQFF. The DNA of the CDR3 is TGTGCCTGGAGTGGGGGTTACAATGAGCAGTTCTTC. Based on the CDR3 plus reference TRBV30 and TRBJ2-1, the full variable domain is SQTIHQWPATLVQPVGSPLSLECTVEGTSNPNLYWYRQAAGRGLQLLFYSVGIGQISSEVPQNLSASRPQDRQFILSSKKLLLSDSGFYLCAWSGGYNEQFFGPGTRLTVL.

CDR3 sequence reads: CASSPYLGETGELFF. Here the CDR3 DNA reads TGTGCCAGTAGTCCATATCTGGGAGAGACCGGGGAGCTGTTTTTT. The rearrangement links TRBV19 to TRBJ2-2, with a weak D call TRBD2 (5 bases). The CDR3 length is 15 residues. With 5 bases removed from V and 5 bases from J, the gap between germline ends came to 15 bases. Germline V gives CDR1 LNHDA, CDR2 SQIVND (reference sequence).

The CDR3 region is CASSYGGNTQYF. CDR3 nucleotide sequence: TGTGCCAGCAGCTATGGCGGAAATACGCAGTATTTT. The V and J genes are TRBV7-9 and TRBJ2-3; no reliable D call. Germline CDR1 reads SEHNR; CDR2 reads FQNEAQ (reference sequence). V was cut by 4 bases and J by 7 bases, with 9 bases left in between. This CDR3 has 12 residues.

The chain is built from TRBV30 and TRBJ1-6, with TRBD1 as a possible D gene (5 bases). Looked up from germline, CDR1 is GTSNPN and CDR2 is SVGIG (reference sequence). The CDR3 consists of 12 residues. V lost 2 bases to trimming and J lost 14 bases, with 13 bases between them. The CDR3 bases are TGTGCCTGGAGTAGGTCTGAAGGGGCCCTCCACTTT. This gives the protein CAWSRSEGALHF.

This clone was recorded a few times. The CDR3 protein is CASSTSSYNEQFF. In DNA form, the CDR3 reads TGTGCCAGCAGTACTAGCTCCTACAATGAGCAGTTCTTC. The rearrangement links TRBV6-4 to TRBJ2-1; a weak D match, TRBD2 (5 bases). In germline, CDR1 is MRHNA, CDR2 SNTAGT. CDR3 length equals 13 residues. V lost 5 bases and J 0 bases, leaving 5 bases between the germline ends.

The rearrangement links TRBV2 to TRBJ2-1, with a weak D call TRBD1 (6 bases). Trimming removed 3 bases from V and 7 bases from J, with 16 bases in between. CDR3 length: 15 amino acids. Germline loops: CDR1 SNHLY, CDR2 FYNNEI. This chain's CDR3 is CASSEGAGPSNEQFF. For the CDR3, the DNA is TGTGCCAGCAGTGAGGGGGCGGGCCCGTCGAATGAGCAGTTCTTC.

The chain combines TRBV27 with TRBJ2-3, with D tentatively TRBD2 (6 bases). Germline V lookup: CDR1 MNHEY, CDR2 SMNVEV (reference sequence). Trimming stripped 5 bases from V and 2 bases from J, with 14 bases between. The CDR3 length is 15 residues. The CDR3 reads CASSLWGLATDTQYF. The CDR3 DNA is TGTGCCAGCAGTCTTTGGGGACTGGCCACAGATACGCAGTATTTT.

This clone was counted once. J is TRBJ2-1 and V is TRBV6-5, with TRBD1 as a possible D gene (6 bases). In germline, CDR1 is MNHEY, CDR2 SVGAGI. There are 11 residues in the CDR3. V gave up 5 bases and J gave up 9 bases, with 8 bases separating them. CDR3 DNA: TGTGCCAGCAGTGCAGGGGCTGAGCAGTTCTTC. Amino acids: CASSAGAEQFF.

The CDR3 DNA sequence: TGTGCCACAAGAGACGAGGTCACCGGGGAGCTGTTTTTT. Protein: CATRDEVTGELFF. The chain carries TRBV10-3 and TRBJ2-2, with no clear D. Looked up from germline, CDR1 is ENHRY and CDR2 is SYGVKD. V lost 10 bases, J lost 4 bases, and 13 bases lay in between. The CDR3 sequence is 13 residues long.

V usage is TRBV5-5 and J usage is TRBJ2-3; 9 positions agree with TRBD2. CDR1 is SGHKS, CDR2 YYEKEE, per germline (reference sequence). Losses at the gene ends were 1 base for V and 7 bases for J; bases not matched to a gene: 7. The CDR3 loop spans 15 amino acids. CDR3 protein: CASSLFSGSGNTQYF. The CDR3 DNA reads TGTGCCAGCAGCTTGTTTAGCGGGAGTGGAAATACGCAGTATTTT.

This chain connects TRBV7-2 to TRBJ1-2, with TRBD1 identical over 7 bases. This CDR3 spans 13 amino acids. Germline-derived CDR1 and CDR2 are SGHTA and FQGNSA. The V segment lost 5 bases and the J segment 2 bases; nucleotides outside the gene matches: 2. The CDR3 region has the DNA TGTGCCAGCAGCGGGGACAGCAACTATGGCTACACCTTC. Its translation: CASSGDSNYGYTF.

The V and J genes are TRBV27 and TRBJ1-1; weak D call: TRBD1 (5 bases). Germline V lookup: CDR1 MNHEY, CDR2 SMNVEV (reference sequence). The CDR3 is 15 amino acids. The V end was cut by 3 bases, the J end by 12 bases, with 23 bases between. CDR3 loop: CASSFSAGGGGSSFF. In DNA form, the CDR3 reads TGTGCCAGCAGTTTCTCCGCGGGTGGGGGTGGTAGTTCTTTCTTT.

The rearrangement links TRBV19 to TRBJ1-1, with 8 positions matching TRBD1. The CDR3 extends over 14 amino acids. V gave up 6 bases and J gave up 1 base; unmatched junction bases: 4. The germline V gene has CDR1 LNHDA and CDR2 SQIVND (reference sequence). Here the CDR3 DNA reads TGTGCCAGTAGCCAGGGGGCCAGGAACACTGAAGCTTTCTTT. Translated: CASSQGARNTEAFF. The entire variable domain, with the rest obtained from reference TRBV19 and TRBJ1-1, is as follows: DGGITQSPKYLFRKEGQNVTLSCEQNLNHDAMYWYRQDPGQGLRLIYYSQIVNDFQKGDIAEGYSVSREKKESFPLTVTSAQKNPTAFYLCASSQGARNTEAFFGQGTRLTVV.

This chain uses TRBV6-6 with TRBJ2-6; no definite D call. The V end was cut by 0 bases, the J end by 4 bases, with 7 bases between. Germline CDR1 MNHNY, CDR2 SVGAGI (reference sequence). The CDR3 is made up of 15 amino acids. As DNA, the CDR3 is TGTGCCAGCAGTTACTCGGGTACGGGGGCCAACGTCCTGACTTTC. It yields the protein CASSYSGTGANVLTF.

This chain uses TRBV7-8 with TRBJ2-5; D might be TRBD1 (5 bases). V was pared by 2 bases and J by 5 bases, with 15 bases between. This CDR3 is built from 15 residues. CDR1 and CDR2 from the germline V gene are SGHVS and FQNEAQ. DNA for the CDR3: TGTGCCAGCAGCTTATCGGGTGGGGCTAAGGAGACCCAGTACTTC. Protein product: CASSLSGGAKETQYF.

This chain links TRBV19 with TRBJ2-2, with D uncertain. V lost 2 bases, J lost 4 bases, and 8 bases lay in between. The length of the CDR3 is 14 residues. Per germline, CDR1 LNHDA and CDR2 SQIVND (reference sequence). This CDR3 is CASSIRTITGELFF. The CDR3 DNA is TGTGCCAGTAGTATAAGGACCATCACCGGGGAGCTGTTTTTT.

CDR3 region: CASSLLWADTQYF. The CDR3 DNA reads as TGTGCCAGCAGCTTACTTTGGGCAGATACGCAGTATTTT. The J gene is TRBJ2-3, the V gene TRBV7-9; D is ambiguous. This CDR3 comprises 13 residues. CDR1 is SEHNR and CDR2 is FQNEAQ in the germline V gene (reference sequence). V lost 2 bases and J lost 4, with 7 bases in between.

The chain is built from TRBV6-5 and TRBJ2-4, with TRBD1 matching over 9 bases. Looked up from germline, CDR1 is MNHEY and CDR2 is SVGAGI. Trimming cost V 6 bases and J 4 bases; bases outside gene matches: 1. The CDR3 extends over 13 amino acids. CDR3 loop: CASRGTGKNIQYF. The DNA for the CDR3 is TGTGCCAGCAGGGGGACAGGGAAAAACATTCAGTACTTC.

The chain uses TRBV2 and TRBJ1-5; D ambiguous. From germline, CDR1 is SNHLY and CDR2 FYNNEI. V lost 9 bases and J lost 0, with 6 bases in between. This CDR3 comprises 12 residues. CDR3 region: CASAYSNQPQHF. CDR3 nucleotides: TGTGCCAGTGCCTATAGCAATCAGCCCCAGCATTTT.

V usage is TRBV28 and J usage is TRBJ2-7; 7 bases line up with TRBD1. The germline CDR1 and CDR2 sequences are MDHEN and SYDVKM. Germline trimming cut 5 bases from V and 3 bases from J; bases unmatched to any gene: 7. This CDR3 contains 14 residues. The DNA of the CDR3 is TGTGCCAGCAGTGGGCCGGGACAGAACTACGAGCAGTACTTC. Protein: CASSGPGQNYEQYF.

This sequence joins TRBV5-1 and TRBJ1-1; a weak D match, TRBD1 (6 bases). Trimming took 0 bases from V and 0 from J, leaving 15 bases between them. The V gene's germline CDR1 is SGHRS and CDR2 YFSETQ. There are 17 residues in the CDR3. The CDR3 DNA sequence: TGCGCCAGCAGCTTGGGGGGTTTGGGGACAATGAACACTGAAGCTTTCTTT. Translating it yields CASSLGGLGTMNTEAFF.

The rearrangement joins TRBV28 to TRBJ1-5; 7 bases line up with TRBD1. The germline CDR1 and CDR2 sequences are MDHEN and SYDVKM. The CDR3 is 16 amino acids. The V and J ends lost 6 bases and 0 bases, in that order; junction bases with no gene match: 8. In DNA, the CDR3 is TGTGCCAGCAGGGGAGGACAGGTTATTAGCAATCAGCCCCAGCATTTT. Encoded protein: CASRGGQVISNQPQHF.

CDR3 amino acids: CASSSIAEGSDEQYF. The DNA of the CDR3 is TGTGCCAGCAGTTCGATCGCGGAGGGTTCGGACGAGCAGTACTTC. This chain uses TRBV28 with TRBJ2-7; possible D gene TRBD2, 6 bases. The germline V gene has CDR1 MDHEN and CDR2 SYDVKM. CDR3 size: 15 residues. Trimming shortened V by 4 bases and J by 5 bases, and 18 bases separated the two germline ends.